The 18 T cell receptor beta chains below all came from one sample that was sequenced in a study of T cell responses to AZD1222 COVID-19 vaccine. Here immunoSEQ multiplex PCR was the method, and the copy in TCRdb shows in-frame clones only, minus some. The repertoire holds about 150,000 clones, with 90% as singletons. The sequenced sample was peripheral blood, obtained on day 0 of AZD1222 vaccination. The receptors were sampled from an adult in good health.

CDR3 bases: TGTGCCAGCAGTTTGTTGGACAGTAATCAGCCCCAGCATTTT. It translates to CASSLLDSNQPQHF. The chain links TRBV28 to TRBJ1-5; D is possibly TRBD1 (6 bases). V was pared by 3 bases and J by 4 bases, with 10 bases between. Per germline, CDR1 MDHEN and CDR2 SYDVKM. The CDR3 has 14 amino acids.

This clone was observed once. This chain uses TRBV10-3 with TRBJ1-5; D possibly corresponds to TRBD1 (5 bases). CDR1 is ENHRY and CDR2 is SYGVKD in the germline V gene. Trimming removed 2 bases at V and 11 bases at J, with 13 bases between. The CDR3 is made up of 13 amino acids. CDR3 bases: TGTGCCATCAGTGAGCAGCTTAAAGGGGCCCAGCATTTT. It codes for CAISEQLKGAQHF.

The chain employs TRBV4-1 and TRBJ1-5; no definite D call. Trimming removed 0 bases at V and 0 bases at J, with 15 bases between. The length of the CDR3 is 18 residues. The germline V gene has CDR1 MGHRA and CDR2 YSYEKL. The CDR3, as DNA: TGCGCCAGCAGCCAAGAAATCACCTCCGGGTATAGCAATCAGCCCCAGCATTTT. It specifies CASSQEITSGYSNQPQHF.

This chain's CDR3 is CASSLGPLGTGPPNYGYTF. The CDR3, as DNA: TGTGCCAGCAGCTTAGGCCCTTTAGGGACAGGGCCGCCCAACTATGGCTACACCTTC. This chain links TRBV7-9 with TRBJ1-2; 9 bases fit TRBD1. The CDR3 runs 19 residues. Germline V CDR1 and CDR2: SEHNR, FQNEAQ (reference sequence). With V trimmed by 1 base and J by 2 bases, 14 bases remained unmatched.

J is TRBJ2-2 and V is TRBV24-1; TRBD2 agrees at 7 bases. CDR1 KGHDR and CDR2 SFDVKD come from the germline V gene. The V gene end was trimmed by 6 bases and the J gene end by 6 bases; junction bases not matched to a gene: 3. This CDR3 is built from 13 residues. CDR3 sequence (DNA): TGTGCCACCAGTAGGGAGGGGCCCGGGGAGCTGTTTTTT. Translated: CATSREGPGELFF.

The chain links TRBV24-1 to TRBJ2-5; maybe TRBD2 (6 bases). From germline, CDR1 is KGHDR and CDR2 SFDVKD. The CDR3 is 15 amino acids. V lost 2 bases to trimming and J lost 7 bases, with 16 bases between them. CDR3 DNA sequence: TGTGCCACCAGTGATTCGAGGAAGATCGGGGGGACCCAGTACTTC. Its protein product is CATSDSRKIGGTQYF.

The CDR3 loop reads CATNGGRATEAFF. CDR3 DNA: TGTGCCACCAATGGAGGCCGTGCCACTGAAGCTTTCTTT. This sequence joins TRBV12-3 or TRBV12-4 and TRBJ1-1, with no clear D. This CDR3 spans 13 amino acids. The V end lost 10 bases, the J end lost 4 bases, and 16 bases lay between the germline ends.

The sample holds a few counts of this clone. The gene calls are TRBV6-5 and TRBJ1-1; D remains unclear. This CDR3 is 15 amino acids long. V lost 0 bases and J lost 0, with 8 bases in between. Looked up from germline, CDR1 is MNHEY and CDR2 is SVGAGI. Written as DNA, the CDR3 is TGTGCCAGCAGTTACTCGCCAGTGATGAACACTGAAGCTTTCTTT. It encodes CASSYSPVMNTEAFF.

This chain connects TRBV6-2 or TRBV6-3 to TRBJ1-2; no firm D call. The CDR3 consists of 16 residues. Per the germline V gene, CDR1 is MNHEY and CDR2 is SVGEGT. Trimming removed 4 bases from V and 1 base from J, with 16 bases in between. CDR3 coding DNA: TGTGCCAGCAGTTCGGTGGGGTCCCTCGGTAACTATGGCTACACCTTC. Residues: CASSSVGSLGNYGYTF.

The rearrangement uses TRBV5-5 and TRBJ2-7, with D possibly being TRBD2 (5 bases). Germline CDR1 SGHKS, CDR2 YYEKEE (reference sequence). Trimming took 2 bases from V and 4 from J, leaving 16 bases between them. This CDR3 contains 15 residues. The chain's CDR3 is CASSLTWRRSYEQYF. DNA of the CDR3: TGTGCCAGCAGCTTAACTTGGAGGAGGAGTTACGAGCAGTACTTC. The whole variable domain, remainder taken from reference TRBV5-5 and TRBJ2-7, is DAGVTQSPTHLIKTRGQQVTLRCSPISGHKSVSWYQQVLGQGPQFIFQYYEKEERGRGNFPDRFSARQFPNYSSELNVNALLLGDSALYLCASSLTWRRSYEQYFGPGTRLTVT.

This chain uses TRBV19 with TRBJ2-7; D perhaps matches TRBD2 (6 bases). Germline CDR1 and CDR2: LNHDA and SQIVND (reference sequence). The CDR3 sequence is 14 residues long. V was clipped by 7 bases and J by 0 bases, with 13 bases between them. CDR3 in DNA: TGTGCCAGTACCCCTGCGGGGAGCTCCTACGAGCAGTACTTC. The encoded protein is CASTPAGSSYEQYF.

Written as DNA, the CDR3 is TGTGCCAGCAGCTTATCCATAATATGGGGGTCGAACACCGGGGAGCTGTTTTTT. Amino acids: CASSLSIIWGSNTGELFF. The V gene is TRBV7-8, the J gene TRBJ2-2; tentatively, D is TRBD1 or TRBD2 (5 bases each). V was cut by 2 bases and J by 0 bases, with 16 bases left in between. The CDR3 extends over 18 amino acids. Germline assignment: CDR1 SGHVS and CDR2 FQNEAQ.

The V call is TRBV6-6, the J call TRBJ2-7; no firm D call. V was pared by 2 bases and J by 0 bases, with 2 bases between. The germline CDR1 and CDR2 sequences are MNHNY and SVGAGI (reference sequence). The CDR3 spans 12 residues. The CDR3 loop is CASSYDSYEQYF. The CDR3 DNA reads as TGTGCCAGCAGTTACGACTCCTACGAGCAGTACTTC.

The gene calls are TRBV6-5 and TRBJ1-2, with TRBD1 matching over 10 bases. Germline CDR1 is MNHEY and CDR2 is SVGAGI. V dropped 6 bases and J dropped 7; count of bases not matched to a gene: 8. The CDR3 is made up of 14 amino acids. CDR3 loop: CASSPTGGLSGYTF. The CDR3 nucleotides are TGTGCCAGCAGCCCGACAGGGGGCCTTAGTGGCTACACCTTC.

In its sample, this clone was seen once. V is TRBV4-3 and J is TRBJ1-1; D call uncertain. CDR3 length: 12 residues. The ends were cut back, 1 base at V and 6 bases at J, with 6 bases in the middle. Looked up from germline, CDR1 is LGHNA and CDR2 is YSLEER. The CDR3 DNA is TGCGCCAGCAGCCAAGGGCCTGCTGAAGCTTTCTTT. It translates to CASSQGPAEAFF.

The chain carries TRBV6-2 or TRBV6-3 and TRBJ1-1; possibly TRBD1 for D (5 bases). Trimming shortened V by 0 bases and J by 1 base, and 12 bases separated the two germline ends. Germline V gene sequence: CDR1 MNHEY, CDR2 SVGEGT. The CDR3 is made up of 16 amino acids. CDR3 bases: TGTGCCAGCAGTTACTCGGCAACCCAGGGGAACACTGAAGCTTTCTTT. Protein sequence: CASSYSATQGNTEAFF.

This chain uses TRBV4-3 with TRBJ2-1, with 10 bases matching TRBD2. The ends lost 0 bases at V and 4 bases at J; junction bases unmatched: 6. The CDR3 consists of 17 residues. Germline V gene sequence: CDR1 LGHNA, CDR2 YSLEER. CDR3 sequence: CASSQDVNSGRYNEQFF. The CDR3 region has the DNA TGCGCCAGCAGCCAAGATGTAAATAGCGGGAGGTACAATGAGCAGTTCTTC.

V gene TRBV2 combines with J gene TRBJ2-7, with D perhaps TRBD1 or TRBD2 (5 bases each). The CDR3 extends over 15 amino acids. Trimming pared 4 bases from V and 2 bases from J, leaving 15 bases between. CDR1 and CDR2 (germline): SNHLY, FYNNEI. The CDR3 nucleotides are TGTGCCAGCAGTGTACCGGGACGGGGAACCTACGAGCAGTACTTC. It translates to CASSVPGRGTYEQYF.